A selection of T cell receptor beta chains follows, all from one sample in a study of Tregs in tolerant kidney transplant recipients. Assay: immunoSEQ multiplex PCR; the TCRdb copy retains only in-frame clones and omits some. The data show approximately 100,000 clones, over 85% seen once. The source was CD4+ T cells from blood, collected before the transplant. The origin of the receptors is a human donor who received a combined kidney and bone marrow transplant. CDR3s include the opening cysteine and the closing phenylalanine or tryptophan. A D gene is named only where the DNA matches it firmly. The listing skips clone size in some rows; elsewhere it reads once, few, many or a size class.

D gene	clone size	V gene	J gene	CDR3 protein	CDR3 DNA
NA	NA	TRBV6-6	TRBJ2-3	CASSGVVSGYTDTQYF	TGTGCCAGCAGTGGGGTAGTCAGCGGCTACACAGATACGCAGTATTTT
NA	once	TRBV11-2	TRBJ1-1	CASSPFRGGEAFF	TGTGCCAGCAGCCCCTTCCGGGGGGGTGAAGCTTTCTTT
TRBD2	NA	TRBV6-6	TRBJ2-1	CASRQKRGGDNEQFF	TGTGCCAGCAGACAAAAGCGGGGGGGAGACAATGAGCAGTTCTTC
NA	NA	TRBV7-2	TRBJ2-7	CASSLDPGSYEQYF	TGTGCCAGCAGCTTAGATCCGGGTTCCTACGAGCAGTACTTC
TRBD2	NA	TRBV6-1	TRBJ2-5	CASSERRLAGSYGETQYF	TGTGCCAGCAGTGAGAGAAGACTAGCGGGATCTTATGGGGAGACCCAGTACTTC
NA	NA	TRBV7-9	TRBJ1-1	CASSPLSGVVNTEAFF	TGTGCCAGCAGCCCATTATCGGGGGTTGTGAACACTGAAGCTTTCTTT
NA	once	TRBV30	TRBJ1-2	CAWSVTGLSYGYTF	TGTGCCTGGAGTGTAACAGGGCTTAGTTATGGCTACACCTTC
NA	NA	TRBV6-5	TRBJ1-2	CASRDLGKAGFNTF	TGTGCCAGCAGAGACCTTGGAAAGGCAGGGTTTAACACCTTC
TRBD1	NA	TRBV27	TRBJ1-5	CASRTGGRSNQPQHF	TGTGCCAGCAGGACAGGGGGTCGTAGCAATCAGCCCCAGCATTTT
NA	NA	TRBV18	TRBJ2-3	CASSPRGPPTDTQYF	TGTGCCAGCTCACCACGGGGGCCCCCCACAGATACGCAGTATTTT